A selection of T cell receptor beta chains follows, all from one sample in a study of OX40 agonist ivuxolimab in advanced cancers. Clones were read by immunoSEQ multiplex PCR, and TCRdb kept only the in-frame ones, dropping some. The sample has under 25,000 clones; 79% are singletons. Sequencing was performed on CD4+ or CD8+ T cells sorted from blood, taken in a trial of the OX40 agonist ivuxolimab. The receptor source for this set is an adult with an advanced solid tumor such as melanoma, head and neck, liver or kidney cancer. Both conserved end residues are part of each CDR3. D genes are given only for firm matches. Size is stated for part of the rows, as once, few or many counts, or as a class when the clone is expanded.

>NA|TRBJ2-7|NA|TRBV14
TGTGCCAGCAGCCAAGGGGACGGCTACGAGCAGTACTTC
CASSQGDGYEQYF
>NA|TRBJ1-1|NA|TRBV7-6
TGTGCCAGCAGCCCCCTCGGCGGGCTTTTGCACACTGAAGCTTTCTTT
CASSPLGGLLHTEAFF
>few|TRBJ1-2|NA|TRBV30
TGTGCCTGGTGGATAAGTTCCCCCTATGGCTACACCTTC
CAWWISSPYGYTF
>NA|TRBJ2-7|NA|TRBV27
TGTGCCAGCAGTTTATTGGTTGGGGCCACCTACGAGCAGTACTTC
CASSLLVGATYEQYF
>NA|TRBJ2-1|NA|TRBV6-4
TGTGCCAGCAGGCGGACGGCGAACGCTGAGCAGTTCTTC
CASRRTANAEQFF
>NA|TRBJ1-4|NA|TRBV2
TGTGCCAGCACGCACAGGGTACGGAGTAATGAAAAACTGTTTTTT
CASTHRVRSNEKLFF
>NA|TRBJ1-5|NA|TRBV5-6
TGTGCCAGCAGCTTAACAGGGTTAAATCAGCCCCAGCATTTT
CASSLTGLNQPQHF
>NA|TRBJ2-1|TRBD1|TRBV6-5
TGTGCCAGCAGCTACCAGACAGGGGGAGAGCAGTTCTTC
CASSYQTGGEQFF
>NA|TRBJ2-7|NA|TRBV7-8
TGTGCCAGCAGCTTAGCTGTCCCGTACGAGCAGTACTTC
CASSLAVPYEQYF
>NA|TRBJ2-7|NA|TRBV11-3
TGTGCCAGCAGCTCCCCTAGGACGGCCAACTACGAGCAGTACTTC
CASSSPRTANYEQYF
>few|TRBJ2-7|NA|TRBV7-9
TGTGCCAGCAGCCCATTAAGTGAGCAGTACTTC
CASSPLSEQYF
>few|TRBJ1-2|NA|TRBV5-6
TGTGCCAGCAGCCCAGGGACGGACGGCTACACCTTC
CASSPGTDGYTF
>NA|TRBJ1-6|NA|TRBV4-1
TGCGCCAGCAGCCCTGAAAGGGATAATTCACCCCTCCACTTT
CASSPERDNSPLHF
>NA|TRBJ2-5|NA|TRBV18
TGTGCCAGCTCACCTGGCGAGACCCAGTACTTC
CASSPGETQYF
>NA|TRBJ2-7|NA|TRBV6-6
TGTGCCAGCACCCCTCTGAGGGGGTATCTCTACGAGCAGTACTTC
CASTPLRGYLYEQYF
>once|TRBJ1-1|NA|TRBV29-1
TGCAGCGCCGCTATAAAGGACGGAAACACTGAAGCTTTCTTT
CSAAIKDGNTEAFF
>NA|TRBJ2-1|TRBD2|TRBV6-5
TGTGCCAGCAGGCAACTAGCGGGGCTCGGTAATGAGCAGTTCTTC
CASRQLAGLGNEQFF
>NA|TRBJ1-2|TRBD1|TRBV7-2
TGTGCCAGCAGCCAGGGACAGGCCCAGGGTGCTTTTTATGGCTACACCTTC
CASSQGQAQGAFYGYTF
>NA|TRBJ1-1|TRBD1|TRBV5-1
TGCGCCAGCACCTTTGATACAGGGGATGAAGCTTTCTTT
CASTFDTGDEAFF
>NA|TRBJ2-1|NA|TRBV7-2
TGTGCCAGCAGCCGAGGCCGGGTTAGCTCCTACAATGAGCAGTTCTTC
CASSRGRVSSYNEQFF
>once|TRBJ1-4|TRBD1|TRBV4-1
TGCGCCAGCAGCAATCCGGGACAGACTAATGAAAAACTGTTTTTT
CASSNPGQTNEKLFF
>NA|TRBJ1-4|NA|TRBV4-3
TGCGCCAGCAGCTCGGACAGCTTTAATGAAAAACTGTTTTTT
CASSSDSFNEKLFF
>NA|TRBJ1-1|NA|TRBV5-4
TGTGCCAGCAGCTTTGGTGAGGTGAACACTGAAGCTTTCTTT
CASSFGEVNTEAFF
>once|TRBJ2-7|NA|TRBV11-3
TGTGCCAGCAGCTTAGTGGGATATGGAGGGTCCTACGAGCAGTACTTC
CASSLVGYGGSYEQYF
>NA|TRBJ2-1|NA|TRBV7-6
TGTGCCAGCAGCTTGACCGGCAATGAGCAGTTCTTC
CASSLTGNEQFF
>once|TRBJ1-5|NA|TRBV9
TGTGCCAGCAGTGGGGACGGCGTTGGCAATCAGCCCCAGCATTTT
CASSGDGVGNQPQHF
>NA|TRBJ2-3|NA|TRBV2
TGTGCCAGCAGCAATCTCGGGGGAGTCGCAGATACGCAGTATTTT
CASSNLGGVADTQYF
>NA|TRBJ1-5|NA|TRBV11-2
TGTGCCAGCAGCTTAACGTATCCCGGGGAGCCCCAGCATTTT
CASSLTYPGEPQHF
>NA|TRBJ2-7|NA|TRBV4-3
TGCGCCAGCAGCCAAGACGGGCGGACAACCTACGAGCAGTACTTC
CASSQDGRTTYEQYF
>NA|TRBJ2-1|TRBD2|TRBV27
TGTGCCAGCAGTCACCCCGGGGCTAGCGGGGGTACCTACAATGAGCAGTTCTTC
CASSHPGASGGTYNEQFF
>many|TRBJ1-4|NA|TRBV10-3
TGTGCCATCAGTGAGTGGCTTAATGAAAAACTGTTTTTT
CAISEWLNEKLFF